One T cell receptor beta chain is described in this entry. This entry comes from a study of blood T cell repertoires in COVID-19. Sequenced by immunoSEQ multiplex PCR; TCRdb stores in-frame clones only, minus some. This sample has some 200,000 clones; 75% to 90% occur once, and the top ten carry around 6.3%. Sequencing was carried out using peripheral blood. This clonotype was sampled from a woman between 40 and 50 years old with acute or convalescent COVID-19.

The CDR3 sequence is CASSPLPSGGPGNEQFF. The CDR3 region has the DNA TGCGCCAGCAGCCCTCTCCCCAGCGGGGGGCCTGGAAATGAGCAGTTCTTC. This chain connects TRBV4-1 to TRBJ2-1; 9 bases fit TRBD2. The CDR3 consists of 17 residues. From germline, CDR1 is MGHRA and CDR2 YSYEKL. V lost 4 bases, J lost 7 bases, and 14 bases stayed unmatched.